The sequence of this T cell receptor (beta chain) was determined in a study of blood T cell repertoires in COVID-19 (dated by TCRdb to the early 2020s). For the wider study: Samples covering the acute and convalescent phases of COVID-19 were provided by collaborators in the United States, Italy and Spain. The material from the prospective study consisted of cDNA or gDNA derived from T cells, B-cell-depleted T cells, or PBMCs. Deeply sampled blood TCRbeta repertoires from subjects exposed to, actively infected with, or recovered from COVID-19 were included in the dataset. The repertoires were released in a freely available public database intended as a resource for research on the immune response to SARS-CoV-2. Samples came from the ongoing ImmuneRACE study (first 160 participants) plus 1,254 subjects from 6 global collaborators. Nearly every sample came with metadata listing a de-identified subject ID, COVID-19 status, age in years and sex. Where HLA class I and class II types were available, the types were taken from metadata supplied by the sample provider, not from assay-based typing.

TCRbeta CDR3 regions were amplified from genomic DNA by means of the immunoSEQ Assay, a bias-controlled multiplex PCR. Regarding the original processing steps: Within the assay, amplification of reference gene primers was used to estimate how many nucleated cells each sample contained. Sequence reads were collapsed and filtered to measure the absolute abundance of every unique TCRbeta CDR3 rearrangement. For each sample, productive Simpson clonality was calculated as the square root of Simpson's diversity index across productive rearrangements. TCRdb retrieved this table from immuneACCESS and kept in-frame rearrangements only. Not all clones are present; in checked studies, unresolved V genes account for under half, and no reason is known for the remainder. V, J and clone size are those of that table, while D and trimming were read from the DNA. In this sample the table shows under 200,000 clones, 90% of which occur a single time. The top ten hold 0.45% to 0.65% of the sample.

The investigation overall reported the following: The quantity of clinical and demographic metadata differed by source and by participant and was supplied without curation.

Regarding this clone: Its antigen is currently not known. The sample holds no much larger clone one base away, and base qualities are not on file.

There are 15 amino acids in the CDR3, from cysteine to phenylalanine inclusive. The read is trimmed to its CDR3 DNA, 45 bases read in frame from base 1. Trimming removed 2 bases from V and 7 bases from J, leaving 12 bases between the germline ends. CDR1 and CDR2 are drawn from the germline V gene (reference sequence): SEHNR, FQNEAQ. Whole blood was collected in K2EDTA tubes by collaborating institutions according to the institutions' own protocols. Collaborator samples were shipped for TCRbeta analysis as frozen whole blood, isolated PBMCs, or DNA extracted from either sample type. The clonotype comes from a man aged 50-60 years with acute or convalescent COVID-19. Source material: peripheral blood. The chain links TRBV7-9 with TRBJ1-6; the D segment cannot be called with confidence. The CDR3 has the sequence CASSLSLSGNSPLHF. The nucleotide sequence is TGTGCCAGCAGCTTATCGCTATCGGGGAATTCACCCCTCCACTTT.